These 17 T cell receptor beta chains originate from one sample sequenced in a study of CD8 T cells in Susac syndrome. Random-hexamer reverse transcription was applied to roughly 0.5 to 1 ug RNA. TCRdb passed the immunoSEQ multiplex PCR reads through MiXCR, listing each CDR3 protein once. Seen here are 150,000 to 180,000 distinct CDR3 sequences, 95% to 96% observed once, and the top ten hold 0.15%. The sequenced sample was CD8+ T cells from PBMCs. These TCRs come from a human donor with multiple sclerosis.

The chain links TRBV20-1 to TRBJ1-6, with TRBD1 identical over 8 bases. The germline gives CDR1 DFQATT, CDR2 SNEGSKA (reference sequence). Trimming took 0 bases from V and 11 from J; bases not matched to a gene: 0. This CDR3 spans 12 amino acids. The CDR3: CSARDRGPPLHF. CDR3 in DNA: TGCAGTGCTAGAGACAGGGGGCCACCCCTCCACTTT.

J is TRBJ2-5 and V is TRBV27, with 7 positions matching TRBD2. V lost 5 bases, J lost 2 bases, and 5 bases stayed unmatched. The CDR3 is 14 residues long. CDR1 is MNHEY and CDR2 is SMNVEV in the germline V gene (reference sequence). CDR3 nucleotide sequence: TGTGCCAGCAGTCGGACCGGGGGGCAAGAGACCCAGTACTTC. Translation: CASSRTGGQETQYF.

The rearrangement uses TRBV5-6 and TRBJ2-1; 10 bases align to TRBD2. Losses at the gene ends were 4 bases for V and 10 bases for J; bases not matched to a gene: 8. The CDR3 covers 14 residues. The germline V gene has CDR1 SGHDT and CDR2 YYEEEE. CDR3 DNA: TGTGCCAGCAGCCTTGTTTCGACTAGCGGGGAGCAGTTCTTC. Translation: CASSLVSTSGEQFF.

This clonotype was found once. The chain has TRBV5-4 and TRBJ2-7, with 11 bases matching TRBD2. There are 18 residues in the CDR3. In germline, CDR1 is SGHNT, CDR2 YYREEE (reference sequence). V lost 4 bases, J lost 6 bases, and 18 bases stayed unmatched. The CDR3 protein is CASSRPHVGSGGEVEQYV. DNA of the CDR3: TGTGCCAGCAGCCGTCCGCATGTCGGTAGCGGGGGGGAGGTCGAGCAGTACGTC.

This clonotype appeared once. This chain uses TRBV15 with TRBJ2-3; TRBD1 or TRBD2 may be the D gene (5 bases each). CDR1 LNHNV and CDR2 YYDKDF come from the germline V gene (reference sequence). CDR3 length: 15 amino acids. Trimming cost V 5 bases and J 2 bases, with 14 bases left between them. As DNA, the CDR3 is TGTGCCACCAGCGACACCCGGGGCCACACAGATACGCAGTATTTT. It codes for CATSDTRGHTDTQYF.

Only one count was recorded for this clonotype. The J gene is TRBJ2-5, the V gene TRBV13, with no clear D. The CDR3 consists of 13 residues. Trimming stripped 3 bases from V and 0 bases from J, with 5 bases between. CDR1 and CDR2 (germline): PRHDT, FYEKMQ (reference sequence). The CDR3 reads CASSFLYQETQYF. CDR3 DNA: TGTGCCAGCAGCTTCCTTTACCAAGAGACCCAGTACTTC.

The V gene is TRBV12-3 or TRBV12-4, the J gene TRBJ2-5; D is possibly TRBD2 (6 bases). Trimming removed 6 bases from V and 3 bases from J, with 14 bases in between. CDR3 size: 14 residues. The CDR3 DNA sequence: TGTGCCAGCAGCCCGACCGGGGGTGAAGAGACCCAGTACTTC. It specifies CASSPTGGEETQYF.

The chain carries TRBV3-1 and TRBJ2-5; D call uncertain. V was shortened by 0 bases and J by 6 bases, with 14 bases between the two germline ends. Germline loops: CDR1 LGHDT, CDR2 YNNKEL (reference sequence). CDR3 length: 15 residues. The CDR3 loop is CASSQDYQEPKTQYF. CDR3 coding DNA: TGTGCCAGCAGCCAAGACTACCAAGAACCAAAGACCCAGTACTTC.

This chain links TRBV20-1 with TRBJ2-7; 8 nucleotides line up with TRBD1. CDR1 is DFQATT, CDR2 SNEGSKA, per germline (reference sequence). This CDR3 spans 15 amino acids. The V segment lost 2 bases and the J segment 3 bases; nucleotides outside the gene matches: 9. The CDR3 DNA is TGCAGTGCTAGATCGTTTACAGGGGGAATCTACGAGCAGTACTTC. Its translation is CSARSFTGGIYEQYF.

The rearrangement joins TRBV27 to TRBJ2-1; perhaps TRBD1 as D (5 bases). V lost 5 bases and J lost 5, with 10 bases in between. Germline V gives CDR1 MNHEY, CDR2 SMNVEV (reference sequence). This CDR3 is 13 amino acids long. The DNA for the CDR3 is TGTGCCAGCAGTGTACAGGTTAACAATGAGCAGTTCTTC. Translating it yields CASSVQVNNEQFF.

This sequence joins TRBV27 and TRBJ2-7; 8 bases agree with TRBD1. Unmatched junction bases numbered 8, after V lost 4 bases and J lost 6 bases. Germline lookup yields CDR1 MNHEY and CDR2 SMNVEV (reference sequence). The CDR3 is made up of 14 amino acids. The CDR3 reads CASSSEGQGLEQYV. The CDR3 DNA is TGTGCCAGCAGTTCAGAAGGACAGGGTCTCGAGCAGTACGTC.

DNA of the CDR3: TGTGCCAGCAGCTCCGGGACACAATCCCAGCATTTT. This encodes CASSSGTQSQHF. The gene calls are TRBV5-6 and TRBJ1-5; possibly TRBD1 for D (6 bases). Between the trimmed V and J ends, which lost 3 bases and 11 bases, there was a span of 12 bases. The length of the CDR3 is 12 residues. Germline loops: CDR1 SGHDT, CDR2 YYEEEE.

The chain carries TRBV11-2 and TRBJ2-7; D perhaps matches TRBD2 (6 bases). Looked up from germline, CDR1 is SGHAT and CDR2 is FQNNGV. Trimming stripped 5 bases from V and 4 bases from J, with 18 bases between. This CDR3 has 15 residues. CDR3 sequence (DNA): TGTGCCAGCAGCCAATCGGGACTGGGACCGTACGAGCAGTACTTC. It encodes CASSQSGLGPYEQYF. The complete variable domain, with remaining parts taken from reference TRBV11-2 and TRBJ2-7, reads EAGVAQSPRYKIIEKRQSVAFWCNPISGHATLYWYQQILGQGPKLLIQFQNNGVVDDSQLPKDRFSAERLKGVDSTLKIQPAKLEDSAVYLCASSQSGLGPYEQYFGPGTRLTVT.

CDR3 region: CATGGQRTDTQYF. CDR3 nucleotide sequence: TGTGCCACCGGGGGACAGCGCACAGATACGCAGTATTTT. This chain joins TRBV24-1 and TRBJ2-3, with 7 bases fitting TRBD1. The germline V gene has CDR1 KGHDR and CDR2 SFDVKD. V lost 9 bases, J lost 1 base, and 3 bases stayed unmatched. The CDR3 runs to 13 residues.

The chain has TRBV13 and TRBJ1-3; the D gene is possibly TRBD1 (5 bases). There are 14 residues in the CDR3. Looked up from germline, CDR1 is PRHDT and CDR2 is FYEKMQ (reference sequence). Trimming removed 3 bases at V and 4 bases at J, with 10 bases between. CDR3 DNA: TGTGCCAGCAGCTTTAGAGGGGCCGGAAACACCATATATTTT. This translates into CASSFRGAGNTIYF.

The genes are TRBV7-9 and TRBJ2-5; D remains ambiguous. CDR1 and CDR2 from the germline V gene are SEHNR and FQNEAQ (reference sequence). The V and J ends lost 1 base and 1 base respectively, with 10 bases between them. The CDR3 has 15 amino acids. The CDR3 nucleotides read TGTGCCAGCAGCTTAGAAGGACGGACCCAAGAGACCCAGTACTTC. This gives the protein CASSLEGRTQETQYF.

In its sample, this clonotype was seen once. The chain carries TRBV2 and TRBJ2-7; 10 bases fit TRBD1. V trimming: 4 bases; J trimming: 2 bases; junction bases outside the gene matches: 8. Germline-derived CDR1 and CDR2 are SNHLY and FYNNEI. The CDR3 has 16 residues. CDR3 residues: CASSGAGQGEPYEQYV. As DNA, the CDR3 is TGTGCCAGCAGTGGCGCTGGACAGGGGGAACCCTACGAGCAGTACGTC.